These T cell receptor beta chains were read from a single sample in a study of beta chain features in type 1 diabetes. This table comes from immunoSEQ multiplex PCR, and its TCRdb copy is limited to in-frame clones, with some not included. This table holds around 240,000 clones, around 10% found once. Sequenced sample: naive CD4+ T cells from blood. The receptors shown here come from a young woman in good health. Each CDR3 is given with its conserved first and last residue. D genes are given only for firm matches. The listing skips clone size in some rows; elsewhere it reads once, few, many or a size class.

size,length,D,V,J,CDR3,DNA
-,15,-,TRBV6-1,TRBJ1-2,CASSSRRVSNYGYTF,TGTGCCAGCAGCTCCCGTCGGGTCTCTAACTATGGCTACACCTTC
-,14,TRBD1,TRBV6-5,TRBJ1-1,CASRLGQLNTEAFF,TGTGCCAGCAGACTGGGACAGTTGAACACTGAAGCTTTCTTT
few,16,TRBD1,TRBV30,TRBJ1-2,CAWSRMEQGATYGYTF,TGTGCCTGGAGTAGGATGGAACAGGGGGCTACCTATGGCTACACCTTC
few,12,TRBD2,TRBV9,TRBJ2-1,CASSLADNEQFF,TGTGCCAGCAGCCTAGCGGACAATGAGCAGTTCTTC
-,13,TRBD1,TRBV6-1,TRBJ2-7,CASGQGSLYEQYF,TGTGCCAGCGGACAGGGGTCCCTTTACGAGCAGTACTTC
few,14,-,TRBV19,TRBJ2-7,CASSPVAPGYEQYF,TGTGCCAGTAGCCCCGTGGCACCGGGATACGAGCAGTACTTC
-,16,TRBD2,TRBV9,TRBJ2-1,CASSGRTSGMYNEQFF,TGTGCCAGCAGCGGCCGGACTAGCGGGATGTACAATGAGCAGTTCTTC
-,16,TRBD1,TRBV19,TRBJ1-3,CASSNRGSLSGNTIYF,TGTGCCAGTAGTAACAGGGGTTCCCTCTCTGGAAACACCATATATTTT
few,13,-,TRBV10-2,TRBJ1-1,CASSEDTYTEAFF,TGCGCCAGCAGTGAGGACACCTACACTGAAGCTTTCTTT
-,14,-,TRBV30,TRBJ1-6,CAWSTGNGNSPLHF,TGTGCCTGGAGTACAGGGAACGGGAATTCACCCCTCCACTTT
few,15,TRBD1,TRBV18,TRBJ2-3,CASSPRQGRTDTQYF,TGTGCCAGCTCACCCCGACAGGGCCGCACAGATACGCAGTATTTT
few,15,TRBD1,TRBV10-2,TRBJ2-1,CASSEWDRVNNEQFF,TGCGCCAGCAGTGAGTGGGACAGGGTGAACAATGAGCAGTTCTTC
few,13,-,TRBV7-8,TRBJ1-3,CASSWPSGNTIYF,TGTGCCAGCAGCTGGCCCTCTGGAAACACCATATATTTT
few,14,-,TRBV2,TRBJ1-5,CASSGTGALGPQHF,TGTGCCAGCAGTGGAACAGGTGCCCTGGGGCCCCAGCATTTT
few,15,-,TRBV27,TRBJ2-3,CASSSPPRTDGTQYF,TGTGCCAGCAGTTCGCCCCCTCGGACAGATGGTACGCAGTATTTT
-,12,TRBD1,TRBV10-3,TRBJ1-4,CATKGAREKLFF,TGTGCCACGAAGGGGGCACGTGAAAAACTGTTTTTT
few,13,-,TRBV4-1,TRBJ1-2,CASSQVGAGGYTF,TGCGCCAGCAGCCAAGTAGGGGCAGGAGGCTACACCTTC
-,15,-,TRBV25-1,TRBJ2-4,CASSTAGPSQNIQYF,TGTGCCAGCAGTACTGCGGGCCCTAGCCAAAACATTCAGTACTTC
few,15,-,TRBV6-6,TRBJ2-1,CASNSPGNNFFEQFF,TGTGCCAGCAATTCCCCCGGGAATAATTTCTTTGAGCAGTTCTTC
-,13,-,TRBV21-1,TRBJ1-1,CASSKEANGKAFF,TGTGCCAGCAGCAAAGAAGCGAATGGTAAAGCTTTCTTT
-,16,-,TRBV19,TRBJ2-3,CASIPRAQGGTDTQYF,TGTGCCAGTATCCCCCGGGCCCAGGGGGGAACAGATACGCAGTATTTT
many,11,-,TRBV30,TRBJ1-6,CAWGQGSPLHF,TGTGCCTGGGGTCAGGGTTCACCCCTCCACTTT
-,15,TRBD1,TRBV5-4,TRBJ1-2,CASSFAGTGREGYTF,TGTGCCAGCAGCTTCGCCGGGACAGGGAGAGAGGGCTACACCTTC
-,15,TRBD2,TRBV9,TRBJ2-7,CASSASGTSVYEQYF,TGTGCCAGCAGCGCCTCCGGGACTAGCGTATACGAGCAGTACTTC
-,13,TRBD1,TRBV7-2,TRBJ2-7,CASSLAAGGEQYF,TGTGCCAGCAGCTTAGCGGCAGGGGGCGAGCAGTACTTC
-,17,TRBD2,TRBV7-9,TRBJ2-2,CASSSNGLAGRTGELFF,TGTGCCAGCAGCTCCAACGGACTAGCGGGGCGGACCGGGGAGCTGTTTTTT
few,15,-,TRBV6-5,TRBJ2-1,CASSRSSNRYNEQFF,TGTGCCAGCAGCCGTTCTAGCAATCGCTACAATGAGCAGTTCTTC
-,15,TRBD1,TRBV19,TRBJ2-7,CASSIRGQGAYEQYF,TGTGCCAGTAGTATACGCGGACAGGGGGCCTACGAGCAGTACTTC
few,13,TRBD1,TRBV6-1,TRBJ1-1,CASSSTGGSVAFF,TGTGCCAGCAGTTCAACAGGGGGCTCCGTAGCTTTCTTT
-,13,TRBD1,TRBV2,TRBJ1-2,CASSVDRINGYTF,TGTGCCAGCAGTGTGGACAGGATTAATGGCTACACCTTC
-,13,-,TRBV6-5,TRBJ1-4,CASSAETAGKLFF,TGTGCCAGCAGTGCAGAAACCGCGGGGAAACTGTTTTTT
-,14,TRBD1,TRBV7-9,TRBJ1-2,CASSRDRANYGYTF,TGTGCCAGCAGCCGGGACAGGGCCAACTATGGCTACACCTTC
-,14,-,TRBV29-1,TRBJ1-2,CSVDTGTLAGGYTF,TGCAGCGTTGACACAGGGACACTAGCGGGTGGCTACACCTTC
-,17,TRBD1,TRBV4-1,TRBJ1-3,CASSQASGGFSGNTIYF,TGCGCCAGCAGCCAGGCATCAGGGGGCTTCAGTGGAAACACCATATATTTT
-,17,TRBD2,TRBV7-2,TRBJ2-1,CASSLGSSSGKYNEQFF,TGTGCCAGCAGCTTAGGGTCGTCGAGCGGGAAATACAATGAGCAGTTCTTC
few,16,TRBD1,TRBV15,TRBJ1-2,CATSRTGTGGDYGYTF,TGTGCCACCAGCAGAACTGGGACAGGGGGAGACTATGGCTACACCTTC
few,13,-,TRBV5-4,TRBJ2-5,CASSLYSGETQYF,TGTGCCAGCAGCTTGTACAGCGGAGAGACCCAGTACTTC
-,15,-,TRBV6-1,TRBJ2-7,CASSNYHDGSYEQYF,TGTGCCAGCAGTAACTATCACGACGGTTCCTACGAGCAGTACTTC
-,13,-,TRBV7-9,TRBJ1-6,CASSLDLNSPLHF,TGTGCCAGCAGCTTAGACCTAAATTCACCCCTCCACTTT
few,20,TRBD2,TRBV7-6,TRBJ2-3,CASSSATTGLAAGFTDTQYF,TGTGCCAGCAGCTCGGCTACAACGGGACTAGCAGCCGGTTTCACAGATACGCAGTATTTT
-,14,TRBD2,TRBV27,TRBJ2-1,CASETVAGANEQFF,TGTGCCAGTGAAACAGTAGCGGGAGCCAATGAGCAGTTCTTC
-,13,-,TRBV7-9,TRBJ2-1,CASSASQQGFKFF,TGTGCCAGCAGCGCCAGTCAACAGGGTTTTAAGTTCTTC
few,14,-,TRBV5-1,TRBJ1-1,CASSPTIGGPEAFF,TGCGCCAGCAGCCCCACGATCGGAGGACCTGAAGCTTTCTTT
-,13,-,TRBV5-1,TRBJ2-5,CASSQGPSETQYF,TGCGCCAGCTCCCAGGGGCCCTCGGAGACCCAGTACTTC
few,16,TRBD2,TRBV30,TRBJ2-1,CAWSVRASGTRHEQFF,TGTGCCTGGAGTGTACGGGCTAGCGGGACCAGGCATGAGCAGTTCTTC
-,14,-,TRBV30,TRBJ1-4,CAWSVYGNAEKLFF,TGTGCCTGGAGTGTATACGGTAACGCGGAAAAACTGTTTTTT
-,14,-,TRBV18,TRBJ2-1,CASSPLRENNEQFF,TGTGCCAGCTCACCACTGCGGGAAAACAATGAGCAGTTCTTC
-,15,TRBD2,TRBV6-5,TRBJ2-3,CASSPTSGRTDTQYF,TGTGCCAGCAGTCCAACTAGCGGCCGCACAGATACGCAGTATTTT
few,17,-,TRBV28,TRBJ1-5,CASSPGSRTSIYQPQHF,TGTGCCAGCAGTCCCGGTTCTAGGACATCGATATATCAGCCCCAGCATTTT